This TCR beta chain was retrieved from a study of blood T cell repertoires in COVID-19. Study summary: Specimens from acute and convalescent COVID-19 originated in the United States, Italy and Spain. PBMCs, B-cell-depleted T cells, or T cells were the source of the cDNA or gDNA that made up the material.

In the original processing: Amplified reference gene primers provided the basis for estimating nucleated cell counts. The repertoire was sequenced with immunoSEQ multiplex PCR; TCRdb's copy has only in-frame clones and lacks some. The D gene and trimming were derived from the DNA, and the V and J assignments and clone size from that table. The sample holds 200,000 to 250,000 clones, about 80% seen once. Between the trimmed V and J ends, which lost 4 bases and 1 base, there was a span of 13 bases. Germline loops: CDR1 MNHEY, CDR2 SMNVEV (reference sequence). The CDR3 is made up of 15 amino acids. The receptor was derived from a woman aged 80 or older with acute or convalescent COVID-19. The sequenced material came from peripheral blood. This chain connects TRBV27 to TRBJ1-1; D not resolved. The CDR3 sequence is CASSSTQLSNTEAFF. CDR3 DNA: TGTGCCAGCAGTTCCACACAGCTGTCGAACACTGAAGCTTTCTTT.